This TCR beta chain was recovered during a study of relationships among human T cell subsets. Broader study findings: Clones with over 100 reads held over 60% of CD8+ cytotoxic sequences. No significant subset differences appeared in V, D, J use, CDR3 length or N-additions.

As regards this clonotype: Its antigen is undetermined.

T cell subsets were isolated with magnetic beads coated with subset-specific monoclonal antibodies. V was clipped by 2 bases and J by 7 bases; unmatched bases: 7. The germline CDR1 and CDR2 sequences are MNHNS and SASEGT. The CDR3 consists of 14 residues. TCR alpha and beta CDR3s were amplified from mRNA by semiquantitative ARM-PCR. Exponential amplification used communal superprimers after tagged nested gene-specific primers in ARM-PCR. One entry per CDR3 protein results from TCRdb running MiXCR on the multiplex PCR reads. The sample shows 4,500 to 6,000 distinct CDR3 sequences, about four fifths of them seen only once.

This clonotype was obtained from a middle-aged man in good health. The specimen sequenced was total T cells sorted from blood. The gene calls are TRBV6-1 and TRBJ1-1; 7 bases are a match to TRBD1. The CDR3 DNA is TGTGCCAGCAGTGAAAGACAGGGCGGCGGTGAAGCTTTCTTT. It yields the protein CASSERQGGGEAFF.